Sequencing of this T cell receptor beta chain was carried out in a study of T cells in Graves' hyperthyroidism and ophthalmopathy. The sample holds many counts of this clonotype. RNA transcripts provided the source from which TCR beta CDR3 regions were amplified. RT-PCR in the first round (using the HTBI primer set) targeted the TCR CDR3. MiXCR, run by TCRdb on the multiplex PCR reads, gives a single entry per CDR3 protein. Of around 610,000 distinct CDR3 sequences listed, roughly 14% are singletons. The CDR3 is 15 amino acids. Unmatched junction bases numbered 3, after V lost 2 bases and J lost 3 bases. Germline-derived CDR1 and CDR2 are MGHDK and SYGVNS. 8.5 to 10 ml of fresh peripheral blood supplied the PBMCs.

The clonotype originates from a woman in her thirties or forties with Graves' ophthalmopathy. Sequencing used blood. The chain joins TRBV25-1 to TRBJ1-1; 10 bases are a match to TRBD1. The CDR3 is CASSEPDRGYTEAFF. The CDR3 DNA reads as TGTGCCAGCAGTGAACCGGACAGGGGGTACACTGAAGCTTTCTTT.